These T cell receptor beta chains were read from a single sample in a study of blood T cells in healthy people across ages. TCRdb recomputed calls from the 5' RACE reads with MiXCR, one row per CDR3 protein. This table holds roughly 1.6 million distinct CDR3 sequences, roughly 30% found once. The sample taken for sequencing was blood. The receptors here all came from a woman under 40 in good health. Both conserved end residues are trimmed from each CDR3. Each record gives: V gene, CDR3 protein.

v_call: TRBV20-1; cdr3_aa: SAISGGAYEQY
v_call: TRBV5-1; cdr3_aa: ASSSRTPDRGSEKLF
v_call: TRBV18; cdr3_aa: ASSRQEDPKGAF
v_call: TRBV7-9; cdr3_aa: ASSLRAEAQVRDEQF
v_call: TRBV6-1; cdr3_aa: AGLSGQGANEQY
v_call: TRBV29-1; cdr3_aa: SVGQGGGQPQH
v_call: TRBV6-1; cdr3_aa: ASSARQGVAGELF
v_call: TRBV6-7; cdr3_aa: ASSRTNRGTGANVLT
v_call: TRBV20-1; cdr3_aa: SATPTNLYEQY
v_call: TRBV4-1; cdr3_aa: ASSQEIPMRGGYNEQF
v_call: TRBV4-2; cdr3_aa: ASSQDQQGYTDTQY
v_call: TRBV7-6; cdr3_aa: ASSLAGLGGADTQY
v_call: TRBV3-1; cdr3_aa: ASSQGGARGYEQY
v_call: TRBV7-9; cdr3_aa: AILSGGNTITDTQY
v_call: TRBV5-1; cdr3_aa: ASSLRILAEPGPDTQY
v_call: TRBV5-1; cdr3_aa: ASSWEGAEAF
v_call: TRBV12-3/TRBV12-4; cdr3_aa: ASSFASTDTQY
v_call: TRBV30; cdr3_aa: AWSVGSKGTETQY
v_call: TRBV28; cdr3_aa: TSFIGDLYYEQY
v_call: TRBV12-3/TRBV12-4; cdr3_aa: ASSLGRKSNQPQH
v_call: TRBV27; cdr3_aa: ASKPWVSFYEQY
v_call: TRBV5-1; cdr3_aa: VSSSRGDTQY
v_call: TRBV28; cdr3_aa: ASSHRQEDERF
v_call: TRBV5-6; cdr3_aa: ASSSGWTKGGETQY
v_call: TRBV7-3; cdr3_aa: ASSLNRGASETQY
v_call: TRBV10-3; cdr3_aa: AISEWGGRSYEQY
v_call: TRBV6-2/TRBV6-3; cdr3_aa: ASSYRRDHEQY
v_call: TRBV12-3/TRBV12-4; cdr3_aa: ASSLGDFTYEQY
v_call: TRBV7-3; cdr3_aa: ASSLDGVAGHYEQY
v_call: TRBV5-6; cdr3_aa: ASSLRSGGGGYT
v_call: TRBV6-1; cdr3_aa: ASSSGGGST
v_call: TRBV30; cdr3_aa: VWTKETQY
v_call: TRBV28; cdr3_aa: ASSKYRGAGYEQY
v_call: TRBV3-1; cdr3_aa: ASSHQDRADYGYT
v_call: TRBV5-5; cdr3_aa: ASSLGRGGTNTEAF
v_call: TRBV20-1; cdr3_aa: SASIPGGDYEQY
v_call: TRBV3-1; cdr3_aa: ASSQGGLARGETQY
v_call: TRBV6-1; cdr3_aa: ASRQGRAETQY
v_call: TRBV18; cdr3_aa: ASSLRQGTHEQY
v_call: TRBV5-6; cdr3_aa: ASSSKQGTYGYT
v_call: TRBV20-1; cdr3_aa: SASNYRASYEQY
v_call: TRBV2; cdr3_aa: ANSVSTDTQY
v_call: TRBV7-9; cdr3_aa: ASSFPGTRGEQY
v_call: TRBV5-5; cdr3_aa: ASSLRGGGTPTDTQY
v_call: TRBV9; cdr3_aa: ASSVVRTSGQYNEQF
v_call: TRBV6-6; cdr3_aa: ASSYGSEGLGEQY
v_call: TRBV20-1; cdr3_aa: SAINPDSGEQY
v_call: TRBV9; cdr3_aa: ASSVDPGVHHNEQF
v_call: TRBV7-9; cdr3_aa: ASSLDRDSGANVLT
v_call: TRBV11-2; cdr3_aa: ANSTWTNTGELF
v_call: TRBV20-1; cdr3_aa: SASQEETQY
v_call: TRBV29-1; cdr3_aa: SVGAGDEQF
v_call: TRBV20-1; cdr3_aa: SARAGATSGYT
v_call: TRBV12-3/TRBV12-4; cdr3_aa: ASSATYRDLGSNEQF
v_call: TRBV9; cdr3_aa: ASSVSSGVADTQY